The entry below gives a single T cell receptor beta chain sequence along with its context. Its specificity is not known. Through MiXCR, TCRdb re-clonotyped the PCR reads. Counted here are roughly 7,000 clones, under 35% occurring once; the ten biggest clones make up roughly 38%. CDR1 and CDR2 from the germline V gene are SGHRS and YFSETQ. V was clipped by 6 bases and J by 1 base, with 12 bases between them. This CDR3 contains 14 residues. This entry belongs to a study of metastatic and nonmetastatic thyroid tumors. Overall study context: For malignant and benign thyroid patients, tumor or nodule tissue and blood were the sources whose repertoires were compared. Study-wide results and caveats: Versus benign nodules, malignant thyroid tumors reportedly had significantly higher TCR beta diversity, in blood and tumor.

No treatment of any kind had been given to any patient before thyroid surgery. The chain employs TRBV5-1 and TRBJ2-3; D is undetermined. Input material: adjacent normal tissue. This receptor was taken from a female donor with papillary thyroid cancer or a benign thyroid nodule (not recorded which). Some clones in this sample may be carry-over from other donors' samples. The CDR3 is CASTRGQGTDTQYF. In DNA form, the CDR3 reads TGCGCCAGCACCCGTGGGCAGGGCACAGATACGCAGTATTTT.